This T cell receptor beta chain came from a study of chemoradiotherapy in HPV16-positive cancers. The protocol was immunoSEQ multiplex PCR, while the TCRdb copy is restricted to in-frame clones and leaves out a portion. The sample lists under 15,000 clones, more than 70% occurring once. Repertoires were sampled repeatedly during chemoradiotherapy. This receptor was taken from a human donor with HPV-associated anogenital cancer. The specimen was taken from a patient who underwent chemoradiotherapy.

The CDR3 protein is CAWTGQGSGEQYF. The CDR3 DNA reads as TGTGCCTGGACGGGACAGGGGAGTGGGGAGCAGTACTTC. The chain uses TRBV30 and TRBJ2-7, with 10 bases lining up with TRBD1. Germline loops: CDR1 GTSNPN, CDR2 SVGIG (reference sequence). Trimming at V came to 4 bases and at J to 7 bases, leaving 7 bases not matched to a gene. This CDR3 region has 13 residues.